This T cell receptor (beta chain) was captured by sequencing in a study of OX40 agonist ivuxolimab in advanced cancers. About the study: Patients assigned to dose escalation were diagnosed with hepatocellular carcinoma, melanoma, renal cell or head and neck cancer.

Germline V CDR1 and CDR2: LNHDA, SQIVND (reference sequence). This CDR3 comprises 17 residues. The V end lost 7 bases, the J end lost 2 bases, and 23 bases lay between the germline ends. Data came from immunoSEQ multiplex PCR; TCRdb stores just in-frame clones and leaves some out. The profile shows about 63,000 clones, 91% of them singletons. This specimen consisted of CD4+ or CD8+ T cells sorted from blood, obtained in a trial of the OX40 agonist ivuxolimab. This sequence originates from an adult with an advanced solid tumor such as melanoma, head and neck, liver or kidney cancer. V and J are TRBV19 and TRBJ1-2, with TRBD1 as a possible D gene (6 bases). The CDR3 DNA reads TGTGCCAGTACCTCCCCGGCAGGGGCCTCCCCAAACTATGGCTACACCTTC. Translating it yields CASTSPAGASPNYGYTF.